This T cell receptor beta chain appears in the sequencing data of a study of identical twins. After template switching added a universal primer site, the resulting cDNA carried unique molecular identifiers. One entry per CDR3 protein results from TCRdb running MiXCR on the 5' RACE reads. The sample yields some 790,000 distinct CDR3 sequences, 18% seen once. Losses at the gene ends were 1 base for V and 4 bases for J; bases not matched to a gene: 3. The CDR3 runs to 15 residues. CDR1 and CDR2 from the germline V gene are SGHTA and FQGNSA. The sample was also reused in another study, on T cells expressing NK-cell markers. That study reports: CD3+CD56+NKG2C+, CD3+CD56+NKG2C- and CD3+CD56-NKG2C+ T cells, once sorted, supplied the TCR beta repertoires.

The chain carries TRBV7-2 and TRBJ2-7; 11 nucleotides align to TRBD2. The source is a woman aged 18-35 years in good health. The sequenced sample consisted of PBMCs. DNA of the CDR3: TGTGCCAGCAGCTTAGGTACTAGCGGGAGATACGAGCAGTACTTC. Protein sequence: CASSLGTSGRYEQYF.